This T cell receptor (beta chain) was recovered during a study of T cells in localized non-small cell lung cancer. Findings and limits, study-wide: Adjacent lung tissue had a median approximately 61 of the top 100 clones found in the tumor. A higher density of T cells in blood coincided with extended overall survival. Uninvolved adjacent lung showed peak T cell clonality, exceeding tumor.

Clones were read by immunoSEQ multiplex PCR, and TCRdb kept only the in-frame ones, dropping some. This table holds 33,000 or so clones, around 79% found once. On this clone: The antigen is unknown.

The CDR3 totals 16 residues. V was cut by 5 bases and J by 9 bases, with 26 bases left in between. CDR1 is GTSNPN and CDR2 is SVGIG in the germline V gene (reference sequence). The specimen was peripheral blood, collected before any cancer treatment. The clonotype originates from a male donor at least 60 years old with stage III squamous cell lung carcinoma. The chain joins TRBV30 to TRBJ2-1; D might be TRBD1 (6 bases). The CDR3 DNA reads TGTGCCTGGGCCGGGCCTTTAGGGGGTGGCGGCGGTGAGCAGTTCTTC. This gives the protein CAWAGPLGGGGGEQFF.